These 27 T cell receptor beta chains were sequenced from one sample in a study of blood T cells in healthy people across ages. A sample-barcoded 5' primer and a J-beta primer mix were used in a second PCR of about 7 to 11 cycles. TCRdb passed the 5' RACE reads through MiXCR, listing each CDR3 protein once. Of around 2 million distinct CDR3 sequences in the sample, about two fifths are singletons; the top ten hold about 21%. Material for sequencing was blood. These receptors originate from a human donor in good health.

V is TRBV21-1 and J is TRBJ1-4. TRBV21-1 is noted as a pseudogene. This CDR3 contains 16 residues. In DNA, the CDR3 is TGTGCCAGCAGCGACCAGGGAAGGGACTATAATGAAAAACTGTTTTTT. Its translation is CASSDQGRDYNEKLFF.

The chain links TRBV29-1 to TRBJ2-3; 8 bases agree with TRBD2. The V gene end was trimmed by 5 bases and the J gene end by 2 bases; junction bases not matched to a gene: 9. Germline V gene lookup returns CDR1 SQVTM and CDR2 ANQGSEA. This CDR3 spans 15 amino acids. This CDR3 is CSVQQLAGHTDTQYF. The DNA of the CDR3 is TGCAGCGTTCAACAATTAGCGGGGCACACAGATACGCAGTATTTT.

The V and J genes are TRBV18 and TRBJ1-2; no clear D gene. This CDR3 has 15 residues. CDR1 and CDR2 (germline): KGHSH, LQKENI. V was shortened by 3 bases and J by 5 bases, with 16 bases between the two germline ends. CDR3 sequence: CASSPIPDGTYGYTF. Here the CDR3 DNA reads TGTGCCAGCTCACCCATTCCCGACGGAACTTATGGCTACACCTTC.

This clonotype was detected a few times. This CDR3 is CASSLLDGAYGYTF. The CDR3 DNA is TGTGCCAGCAGCTTGTTGGACGGGGCCTATGGCTACACCTTC. The gene calls are TRBV7-8 and TRBJ1-2, with D perhaps TRBD1 (5 bases). The ends were cut back, 3 bases at V and 4 bases at J, with 12 bases in the middle. CDR3 length equals 14 residues. The V gene's germline CDR1 is SGHVS and CDR2 FQNEAQ.

The V gene is TRBV4-1, the J gene TRBJ2-1, with D unresolved. Germline V lookup: CDR1 MGHRA, CDR2 YSYEKL. The V end lost 5 bases, the J end lost 5 bases, and 7 bases lay between the germline ends. The CDR3 has 12 residues. CDR3 bases: TGCGCCAGCAGCGAAACAAACAATGAGCAGTTCTTC. It yields the protein CASSETNNEQFF.

This clonotype was detected only a few times. The rearrangement uses TRBV20-1 and TRBJ1-1, with D perhaps TRBD1 (6 bases). The CDR3 loop spans 13 amino acids. V was shortened by 3 bases and J by 1 base, with 9 bases between the two germline ends. Germline V lookup: CDR1 DFQATT, CDR2 SNEGSKA (reference sequence). The DNA of the CDR3 is TGCAGTGCTAGCCAGACAGGGAACACTGAAGCTTTCTTT. As protein: CSASQTGNTEAFF.

Concerning this clonotype itself: An end of the junction differs from the germline gene, which may be a read error. The V and J genes are TRBV5-1 and TRBJ1-1; the D is unclear. The CDR3 covers 14 residues. Germline assignment: CDR1 SGHRS and CDR2 YFSETQ. Written as DNA, the CDR3 is TGCGCCAGCAGCTTGGTTTACGGGAACATTGAAGCTTTCTTT. Encoded protein: CASSLVYGNIEAFF.

This sequence joins TRBV5-4 and TRBJ1-2; TRBD1 matches 8 bases. The CDR3 runs to 15 residues. Germline V gene data show CDR1 as SGHNT and CDR2 as YYREEE (reference sequence). V shed 3 bases, J shed 4 bases, and the junction held 8 bases outside the gene matches. CDR3 coding DNA: TGTGCCAGCAGCTACCAGGACAGGGTCGGCTATGGCTACACCTTC. Amino acids: CASSYQDRVGYGYTF.

This clonotype has more than one count but fewer than ten. V gene TRBV20-1 combines with J gene TRBJ2-3; D gene uncertain. The germline V gene has CDR1 DFQATT and CDR2 SNEGSKA (reference sequence). This CDR3 spans 13 amino acids. Trimming removed 3 bases from V and 7 bases from J, with 14 bases in between. The CDR3 is CSASGWVGNTQYF. The CDR3 DNA reads as TGCAGTGCTAGTGGCTGGGTGGGGAATACGCAGTATTTT.

This chain uses TRBV2 with TRBJ2-2; D is uncertain. This CDR3 region has 14 residues. Trimming pared 1 base from V and 6 bases from J, leaving 9 bases between. Germline V CDR1 and CDR2: SNHLY, FYNNEI. CDR3 coding DNA: TGTGCCAGCAGTGAAGGACTCACGGCCGGGGAGCTGTTTTTT. Residues: CASSEGLTAGELFF.

The V gene is TRBV6-5, the J gene TRBJ2-5; unclear D gene. V gave up 2 bases and J gave up 0 bases, with 4 bases separating them. Germline V gives CDR1 MNHEY, CDR2 SVGAGI. The CDR3 contains 13 residues. The chain's CDR3 is CASSYRNQETQYF. The CDR3 coding sequence is TGTGCCAGCAGTTACAGGAACCAAGAGACCCAGTACTTC.

CDR3 amino acids: CASSLVLQGAAEAFF. As DNA, the CDR3 is TGTGCCAGCAGCTTAGTTCTCCAGGGGGCGGCTGAAGCTTTCTTT. V is TRBV7-2 and J is TRBJ1-1; 8 bases match TRBD1. The CDR3 loop spans 15 amino acids. With V trimmed by 1 base and J by 6 bases, 7 bases remained unmatched. Germline values: CDR1 SGHTA, CDR2 FQGNSA.

This clonotype has only a few counts. V gene TRBV20-1 combines with J gene TRBJ2-3, with a weak D call TRBD2 (6 bases). Trimming cost V 5 bases and J 6 bases, with 12 bases left between them. This CDR3 spans 12 amino acids. Germline CDR1 is DFQATT and CDR2 is SNEGSKA (reference sequence). The CDR3 reads CSAGGDSDTQYF. The DNA for the CDR3 is TGCAGTGCTGGAGGGGACTCGGATACGCAGTATTTT.

The V and J genes are TRBV20-1 and TRBJ2-2; D is possibly TRBD2 (5 bases). This CDR3 comprises 13 residues. Per the germline V gene, CDR1 is DFQATT and CDR2 is SNEGSKA (reference sequence). Trimming removed 5 bases at V and 4 bases at J, with 11 bases between. The chain's CDR3 is CSAPSDFTGELFF. The CDR3 nucleotides read TGCAGTGCTCCCTCGGACTTCACCGGGGAGCTGTTTTTT.

This clonotype was picked up a small number of times. The chain is built from TRBV29-1 and TRBJ1-1; 7 bases are shared with TRBD1. V gave up 7 bases and J gave up 8 bases; unmatched junction bases: 4. The CDR3 has 10 amino acids. Germline values: CDR1 SQVTM, CDR2 ANQGSEA. The CDR3 coding sequence is TGCAGCGGCACGACAGGGGAAGCTTTCTTT. Translation: CSGTTGEAFF.

The CDR3: CASSIGRGEVSYGQYF. CDR3 sequence (DNA): TGTGCCAGTAGTATAGGTAGGGGGGAAGTCTCCTACGGGCAGTACTTC. V is TRBV19 and J is TRBJ2-4, with D perhaps assigned TRBD1 or TRBD2 (6 bases each). Trimming removed 1 base at V and 13 bases at J, with 23 bases between. This CDR3 spans 16 amino acids. Germline lookup yields CDR1 LNHDA and CDR2 SQIVND (reference sequence).

This clonotype is a singleton in its sample. The J gene is TRBJ2-7, the V gene TRBV5-5, with 7 bases aligning to TRBD1. Germline V lookup: CDR1 SGHKS, CDR2 YYEKEE (reference sequence). This CDR3 comprises 15 residues. V shed 4 bases, J shed 1 base, and the junction held 8 bases outside the gene matches. CDR3 DNA sequence: TGTGCCAGCAGCCGAACACCGGGACAGTCCTACGAGCAGTACTTC. Encoded protein: CASSRTPGQSYEQYF.

This rearrangement joins TRBV9 to TRBJ1-1; 9 nucleotides align to TRBD1. The germline CDR1 and CDR2 sequences are SGDLS and YYNGEE. The CDR3 is 16 amino acids. V lost 4 bases and J lost 3; bases outside the gene matches: 10. In nucleotides, the CDR3 is TGTGCCAGCAGCTCCGGACAGGGGATGGGGCACACTGAAGCTTTCTTT. Translated: CASSSGQGMGHTEAFF.

The rearrangement uses TRBV6-6 and TRBJ2-4; unclear D gene. Trimming cost V 4 bases and J 13 bases, with 11 bases left between them. Per the germline V gene, CDR1 is MNHNY and CDR2 is SVGAGI (reference sequence). The CDR3 sequence is 11 residues long. Here the CDR3 DNA reads TGTGCCAGCAGTTTGACCTACGGGCAGTACTTC. Translation gives CASSLTYGQYF.

This clonotype was picked up a small number of times. The chain is built from TRBV7-8 and TRBJ2-4; D is undetermined. Judging by the DNA end, TRBJ2-5 fits better; the J call may be wrong. The CDR3 runs to 13 residues. Germline assignment: CDR1 SGHVS and CDR2 FQNEAQ. As DNA, the CDR3 is TGTGCCAGCAGCTTTGGGTTGTTCGAGACCCAGTACTTC. This codes for CASSFGLFETQYF.

The chain joins TRBV5-1 to TRBJ2-5; 8 bases agree with TRBD2. Losses at the gene ends were 6 bases for V and 2 bases for J; bases not matched to a gene: 15. Germline V gene lookup returns CDR1 SGHRS and CDR2 YFSETQ. The CDR3 loop spans 17 amino acids. CDR3 amino acids: CASNLVPTGTRQETQYF. The CDR3 region has the DNA TGCGCCAGCAACCTAGTGCCCACCGGGACTAGACAAGAGACCCAGTACTTC.

This clonotype was counted a few times. The chain is built from TRBV29-1 and TRBJ2-5, with D possibly TRBD1 on 5 matching bases. Gene TRBJ2-7 matches the end of the DNA better, so the J call may be wrong. The CDR3 has 14 amino acids. Germline V lookup: CDR1 SQVTM, CDR2 ANQGSEA. In DNA form, the CDR3 reads TGCAGCGCCCTGACCGGCCAAGGGGTCTACGAGCAGTACTTC. Encoded protein: CSALTGQGVYEQYF.

This clonotype was counted only a few times. The rearrangement joins TRBV7-2 to TRBJ2-3, with 11 positions matching TRBD2. The CDR3 covers 16 residues. Trimming at V came to 3 bases and at J to 0 bases, leaving 2 bases not matched to a gene. In germline, CDR1 is SGHTA, CDR2 FQGNSA. CDR3 in DNA: TGTGCCAGCAGCTTTACTAGCGGGGGAAGCACAGATACGCAGTATTTT. It specifies CASSFTSGGSTDTQYF.

This clonotype was counted between two and nine times. This rearrangement joins TRBV29-1 to TRBJ2-1, with 13 bases aligning to TRBD2. CDR1 SQVTM and CDR2 ANQGSEA come from the germline V gene. The CDR3 is 16 amino acids. Trimming removed 3 bases from V and 9 bases from J; junction bases left unmatched: 11. Here the CDR3 reads CSVERRLAGGQGEQFF. CDR3 bases: TGCAGCGTTGAGCGTCGACTAGCGGGGGGCCAGGGTGAGCAGTTCTTC.

This clonotype was detected a few times. The chain has TRBV6-5 and TRBJ2-2; D not resolved. Trimming stripped 6 bases from V and 6 bases from J, with 11 bases between. Germline V CDR1 and CDR2: MNHEY, SVGAGI. CDR3 size: 13 residues. CDR3 coding DNA: TGTGCCAGCAGCCTCATGACGTCCGGGGAGCTGTTTTTT. It yields the protein CASSLMTSGELFF.

V is TRBV11-2 and J is TRBJ2-6; either TRBD1 or TRBD2 may fit D (5 bases each). The V gene's germline CDR1 is SGHAT and CDR2 FQNNGV. This CDR3 has 19 amino acids. V lost 5 bases, J lost 0 bases, and 20 bases lay in between. This CDR3 is CASSRYRDGKPSGANVLTF. CDR3 DNA: TGTGCCAGCAGCCGTTATCGGGACGGCAAGCCCTCTGGGGCCAACGTCCTGACTTTC.

V is TRBV20-1 and J is TRBJ2-5; the match to TRBD2 covers 10 bases. CDR3 length: 16 residues. Germline V gene sequence: CDR1 DFQATT, CDR2 SNEGSKA (reference sequence). Trimming at V came to 2 bases and at J to 0 bases, leaving 6 bases not matched to a gene. CDR3 in DNA: TGCAGTGCTAGACTACTTAGCGGGGGGAACCAAGAGACCCAGTACTTC. Translating it yields CSARLLSGGNQETQYF.